Each of the 5 T cell receptor beta chains below was sequenced from the same sample in a study of blood T cell repertoires in COVID-19. Profiling relied on immunoSEQ multiplex PCR, and the TCRdb table lists in-frame clones only, not all of them. The table has about 110,000 clones, 60% to 80% seen once. Sequences were obtained from peripheral blood. All receptors come from a human donor with acute or convalescent COVID-19. The donor label of this sample is uncertain.

The chain combines TRBV5-6 with TRBJ2-3; no definite D call. This CDR3 has 12 residues. V shed 4 bases and J shed 6 bases, with 9 bases lying between them. Germline values: CDR1 SGHDT, CDR2 YYEEEE. The CDR3 DNA reads TGTGCCAGCAGCGTGCTACGGGATACGCAGTATTTT. Its translation: CASSVLRDTQYF. Full variable domain (rest looked up from reference TRBV5-6 and TRBJ2-3): DAGVTQSPTHLIKTRGQQVTLRCSPKSGHDTVSWYQQALGQGPQFIFQYYEEEERQRGNFPDRFSGHQFPNYSSELNVNALLLGDSALYLCASSVLRDTQYFGPGTRLTVL.

The V call is TRBV19, the J call TRBJ2-6; D may be TRBD2 (5 bases). Germline V CDR1 and CDR2: LNHDA, SQIVND (reference sequence). The V end lost 10 bases, the J end lost 0 bases, and 19 bases lay between the germline ends. This CDR3 comprises 17 residues. CDR3 sequence: CATKRAGSFSGANVLTF. The CDR3 coding sequence is TGTGCCACAAAGAGGGCAGGATCCTTCTCTGGGGCCAACGTCCTGACTTTC.

This clone was recorded a few times. V gene TRBV30 combines with J gene TRBJ1-5, with 7 bases that match TRBD1. Looked up from germline, CDR1 is GTSNPN and CDR2 is SVGIG (reference sequence). The CDR3 length is 14 residues. Germline trimming cut 4 bases from V and 4 bases from J; bases unmatched to any gene: 7. The CDR3 bases are TGTGCCTGGACCTACAGGGGATTAAATCAGCCCCAGCATTTT. Translated: CAWTYRGLNQPQHF.

J is TRBJ1-3 and V is TRBV18, with D perhaps matching TRBD1 (6 bases). Germline lookup yields CDR1 KGHSH and CDR2 LQKENI. V was shortened by 6 bases and J by 1 base, with 7 bases between the two germline ends. This CDR3 has 13 residues. As DNA, the CDR3 is TGTGCCAGCTCTACAGGGTCTGGAAACACCATATATTTT. It encodes CASSTGSGNTIYF.

V usage is TRBV27 and J usage is TRBJ1-5; 8 bases agree with TRBD1. V shed 2 bases, J shed 5 bases, and the junction held 2 bases outside the gene matches. The CDR3 extends over 14 amino acids. The germline V gene encodes CDR1 MNHEY and CDR2 SMNVEV (reference sequence). CDR3: CASSLQGAYQPQHF. In nucleotides, the CDR3 is TGTGCCAGCAGTTTACAGGGGGCCTATCAGCCCCAGCATTTT.